This entry is about one T cell receptor beta chain. The antigen is undetermined. For every subset, genomic DNA was evenly distributed across several immunoSEQ plates. The table came from immunoSEQ multiplex PCR; TCRdb's copy has only in-frame clones and leaves some out. The sample yields roughly 570,000 clones, 95% to 98% seen once. CD45RO-negative, CCR7-positively selected cells formed the naive CD8 fraction, excluding terminally differentiated effector memory CD45RA+ cells. The CDR3 spans 13 residues. Germline values: CDR1 SGHTA, CDR2 FQGNSA. V lost 5 bases, J lost 6 bases, and 12 bases lay in between. The source of the sample is a study of shared clonotypes between healthy human individuals. Study-level background: Researchers drew samples from two women and three men aged 18 to 49. The study's findings and limits: Lower generation probabilities were found for non-shared clonotypes than for those shared by all four donors.

The material sequenced was naive CD8+ T cells sorted from blood. This TCR came from a young man in good health. This chain uses TRBV7-2 with TRBJ2-3, with a tentative D call TRBD1 (6 bases). The CDR3 here is CASSHRARDTQYF. In DNA, the CDR3 is TGTGCCAGCAGCCACAGGGCACGGGATACGCAGTATTTT.